This T cell receptor beta chain was obtained from a study of Ad26.COV2.S vaccination and SARS-CoV-2 variants. Study-wide context: This donor came from the COV1001 trial of Ad26.COV2.S. Once, or twice with 56 days between doses, Ad26.COV2.S was given intramuscularly.

Broader study findings: Post-vaccination spike-specific CD8+ and CD4+ T cell responses reportedly had substantial breadth. Vaccine recipients surpassed placebo recipients in spike-specific TCR breadth.

The assay was immunoSEQ multiplex PCR, and TCRdb's table has in-frame clones only and misses some. The profile shows about 440,000 clones, approximately 88% of them singletons. Specified treatment: about 20 received Ad26.COV2.S at low or high dose, single or two shots; roughly five received placebo; per-sample allocation not given. Day 63 after the first injection of vaccine or placebo was the sampling time. Germline assignment: CDR1 SGDLS and CDR2 YYNGEE. The V gene lost 4 bases and the J gene lost 0 bases, with 10 bases spanning the gap. The CDR3 totals 15 residues. This clone was detected only a few times. The antigen is not known.

The sequence was obtained from a person between 18 and 59 years old who received the Ad26.COV2.S COVID-19 vaccine or a placebo. The specimen comprised peripheral blood, sampled in a trial of Ad26.COV2.S vaccine versus placebo. J is TRBJ1-4 and V is TRBV9; no definite D call. The CDR3 DNA reads as TGTGCCAGCAGCCCCCGAGGCTCAACTAATGAAAAACTGTTTTTT. This codes for CASSPRGSTNEKLFF.